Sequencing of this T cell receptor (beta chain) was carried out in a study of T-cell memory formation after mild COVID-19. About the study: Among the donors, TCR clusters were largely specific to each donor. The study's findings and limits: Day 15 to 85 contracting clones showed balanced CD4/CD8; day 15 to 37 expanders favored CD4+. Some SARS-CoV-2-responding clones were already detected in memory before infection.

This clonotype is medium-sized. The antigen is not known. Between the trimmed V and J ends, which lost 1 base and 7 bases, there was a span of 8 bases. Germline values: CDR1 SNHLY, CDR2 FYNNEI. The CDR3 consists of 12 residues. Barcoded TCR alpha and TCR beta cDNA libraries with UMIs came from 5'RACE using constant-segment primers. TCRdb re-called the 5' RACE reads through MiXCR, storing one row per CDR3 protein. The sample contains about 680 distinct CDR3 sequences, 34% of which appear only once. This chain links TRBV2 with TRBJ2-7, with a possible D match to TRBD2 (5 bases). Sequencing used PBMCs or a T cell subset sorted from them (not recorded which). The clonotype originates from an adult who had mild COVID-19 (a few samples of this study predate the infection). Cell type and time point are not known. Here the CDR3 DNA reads TGTGCCAGCAGTGAAGAGCCGGGGGAGCAGTACTTC. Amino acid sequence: CASSEEPGEQYF.